Below, one T cell receptor (beta chain) is given with its context. The CDR3 is made up of 16 amino acids. Germline V gene data show CDR1 as SGDLS and CDR2 as YYNGEE. V gave up 3 bases and J gave up 0 bases, with 13 bases separating them. This specimen comes from a study of shared T cell receptors in the human thymus. Profiled with immunoSEQ multiplex PCR; TCRdb holds only in-frame clones, not every one. The sample includes some 700,000 clones, approximately 88% of them seen just once. This sample was shared with a second study, whose subject was human thymus T cells. This second study says: The source of the thymus tissue was resections taken during corrective heart surgery. What appeared biased in thymic and blood repertoires was the usage of V and J genes.

The TCR sequence derives from a boy under two years old with a congenital heart defect. The V gene is TRBV9, the J gene TRBJ2-1; D is unclear. The specimen was thymocytes. The CDR3 loop reads CASSARVLGSYNEQFF. The CDR3, as DNA: TGTGCCAGCAGCGCCCGAGTACTTGGCTCCTACAATGAGCAGTTCTTC.